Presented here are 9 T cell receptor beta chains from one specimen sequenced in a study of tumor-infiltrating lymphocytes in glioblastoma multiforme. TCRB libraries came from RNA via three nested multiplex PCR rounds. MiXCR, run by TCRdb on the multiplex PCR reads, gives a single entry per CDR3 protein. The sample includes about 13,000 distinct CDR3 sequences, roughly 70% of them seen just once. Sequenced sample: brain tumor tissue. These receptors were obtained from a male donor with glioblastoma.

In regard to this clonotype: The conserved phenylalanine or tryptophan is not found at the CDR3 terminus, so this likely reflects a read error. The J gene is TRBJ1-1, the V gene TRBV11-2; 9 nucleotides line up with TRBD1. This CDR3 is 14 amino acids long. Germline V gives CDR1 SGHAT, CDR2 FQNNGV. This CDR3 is CASGLARQGVRAFS. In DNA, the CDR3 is TGTGCCAGCGGCTTAGCGAGACAGGGGGTAAGAGCTTTCTCT.

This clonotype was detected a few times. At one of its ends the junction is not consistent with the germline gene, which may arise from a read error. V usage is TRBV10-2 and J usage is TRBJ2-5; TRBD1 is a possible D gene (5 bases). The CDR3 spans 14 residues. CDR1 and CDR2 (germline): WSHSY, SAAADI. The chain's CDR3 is CASSRGSRVETQCF. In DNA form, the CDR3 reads TGCGCCAGCAGTAGGGGCAGTAGGGTGGAGACCCAGTGCTTC.

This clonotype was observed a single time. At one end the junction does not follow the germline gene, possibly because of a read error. CDR3: CSSWRSEGRITYEQYF. The CDR3 DNA follows: TGTTCCAGCTGGCGCTCCGAGGGCCGGATAACCTACGAGCAGTACTTC. The V and J genes are TRBV2 and TRBJ2-7; maybe TRBD2 (5 bases). This CDR3 comprises 16 residues. Germline V gene sequence: CDR1 SNHLY, CDR2 FYNNEI.

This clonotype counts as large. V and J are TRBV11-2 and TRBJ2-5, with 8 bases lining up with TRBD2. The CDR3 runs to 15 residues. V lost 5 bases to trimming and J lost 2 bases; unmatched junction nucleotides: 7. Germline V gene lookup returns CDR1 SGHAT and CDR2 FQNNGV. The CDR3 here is CASSIPGGGQETQYF. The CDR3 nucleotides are TGTGCCAGCAGCATTCCGGGAGGGGGGCAAGAGACCCAGTACTTC.

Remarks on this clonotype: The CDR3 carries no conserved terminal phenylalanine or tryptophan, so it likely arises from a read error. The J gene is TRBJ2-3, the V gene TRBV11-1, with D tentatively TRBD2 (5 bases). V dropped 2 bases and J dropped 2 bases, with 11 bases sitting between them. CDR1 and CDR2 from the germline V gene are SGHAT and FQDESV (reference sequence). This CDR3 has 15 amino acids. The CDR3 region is CASSLTSGPTDTQYS. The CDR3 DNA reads TGTGCCAGCAGCTTAACCAGCGGCCCCACAGATACGCAGTATTCA.

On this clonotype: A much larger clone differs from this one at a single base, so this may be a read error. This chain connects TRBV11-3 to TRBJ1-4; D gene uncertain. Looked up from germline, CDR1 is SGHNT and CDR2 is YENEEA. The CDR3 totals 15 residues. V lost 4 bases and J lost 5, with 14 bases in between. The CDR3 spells CASSYQRIVNEKLFF. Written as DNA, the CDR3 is TGTGCCAGCAGCTATCAACGGATTGTGAATGAAAAACTGTTTTTT.

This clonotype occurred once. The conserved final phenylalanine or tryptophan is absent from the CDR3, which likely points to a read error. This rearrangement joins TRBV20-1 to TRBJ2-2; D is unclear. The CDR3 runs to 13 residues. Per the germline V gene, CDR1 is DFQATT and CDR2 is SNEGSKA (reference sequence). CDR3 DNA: TGCAGTGCCCTACAACTGAACGCCGGGGAGCTGTTTCTT. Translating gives CSALQLNAGELFL.

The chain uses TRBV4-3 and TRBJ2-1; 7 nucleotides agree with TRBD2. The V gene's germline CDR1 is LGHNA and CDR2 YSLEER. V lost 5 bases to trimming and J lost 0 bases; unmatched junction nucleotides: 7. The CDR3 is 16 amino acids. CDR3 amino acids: CASSGPSGSSYNEQFF. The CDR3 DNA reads TGCGCCAGCAGCGGGCCTAGCGGAAGCTCCTACAATGAGCAGTTCTTC.

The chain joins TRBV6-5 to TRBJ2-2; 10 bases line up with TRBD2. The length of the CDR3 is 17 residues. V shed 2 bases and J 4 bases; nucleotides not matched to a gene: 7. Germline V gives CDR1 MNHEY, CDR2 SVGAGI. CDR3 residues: CASSYGLAARGTGELFF. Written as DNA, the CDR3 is TGTGCCAGCAGTTACGGACTAGCGGCACGAGGCACCGGGGAGCTGTTTTTT.